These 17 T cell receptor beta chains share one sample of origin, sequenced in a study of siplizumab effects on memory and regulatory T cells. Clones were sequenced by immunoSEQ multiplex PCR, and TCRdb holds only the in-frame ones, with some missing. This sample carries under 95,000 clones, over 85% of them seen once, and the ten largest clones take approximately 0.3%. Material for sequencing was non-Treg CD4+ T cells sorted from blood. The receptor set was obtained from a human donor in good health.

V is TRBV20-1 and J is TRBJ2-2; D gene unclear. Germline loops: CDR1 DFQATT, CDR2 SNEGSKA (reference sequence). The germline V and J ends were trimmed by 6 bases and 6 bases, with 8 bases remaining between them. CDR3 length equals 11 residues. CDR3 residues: CSAGSAGELFF. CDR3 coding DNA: TGCAGTGCGGGATCCGCCGGGGAGCTGTTTTTT.

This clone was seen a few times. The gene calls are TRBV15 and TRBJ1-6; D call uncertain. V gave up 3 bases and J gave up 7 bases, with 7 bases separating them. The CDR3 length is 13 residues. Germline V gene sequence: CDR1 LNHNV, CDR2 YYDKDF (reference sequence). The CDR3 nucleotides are TGTGCCACCAGCAGGGGTGTGAATTCACCCCTCCACTTT. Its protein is CATSRGVNSPLHF.

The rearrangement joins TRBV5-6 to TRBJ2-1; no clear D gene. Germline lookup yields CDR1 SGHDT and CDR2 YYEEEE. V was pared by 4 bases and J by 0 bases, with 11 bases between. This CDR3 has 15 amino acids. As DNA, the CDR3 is TGTGCCAGCAGCCGAGATCTAAGCTCCTACAATGAGCAGTTCTTC. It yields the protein CASSRDLSSYNEQFF. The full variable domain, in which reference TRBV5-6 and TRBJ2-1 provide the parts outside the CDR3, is DAGVTQSPTHLIKTRGQQVTLRCSPKSGHDTVSWYQQALGQGPQFIFQYYEEEERQRGNFPDRFSGHQFPNYSSELNVNALLLGDSALYLCASSRDLSSYNEQFFGPGTRLTVL.

CDR3 DNA sequence: TGTGCCAGCAGCTTGAGCGGGGACAATGAGCAGTTCTTC. It translates to CASSLSGDNEQFF. V gene TRBV11-3 combines with J gene TRBJ2-1; TRBD2 matches 7 bases. Germline assignment: CDR1 SGHNT and CDR2 YENEEA. This CDR3 has 13 amino acids. With 3 bases clipped from V and 5 bases from J, the junction kept 1 base outside the gene matches.

CDR3 amino acids: CSAGAVKETQYF. The CDR3 region has the DNA TGCAGCGCAGGCGCAGTAAAAGAGACCCAGTACTTC. This rearrangement joins TRBV29-1 to TRBJ2-5; D remains unclear. The V end lost 7 bases, the J end lost 3 bases, and 12 bases lay between the germline ends. Germline CDR1 is SQVTM and CDR2 is ANQGSEA. The CDR3 spans 12 residues.

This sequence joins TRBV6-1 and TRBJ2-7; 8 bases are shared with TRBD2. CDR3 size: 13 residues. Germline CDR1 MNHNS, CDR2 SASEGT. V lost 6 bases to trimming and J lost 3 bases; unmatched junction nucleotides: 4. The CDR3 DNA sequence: TGTGCCAGCAGGGGACTAGAGTTCTACGAGCAGTACTTC. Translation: CASRGLEFYEQYF.

In DNA form, the CDR3 reads TGTGCCATCAGTGCGACAGGGGTCGTTGAGACCCAGTACTTC. It codes for CAISATGVVETQYF. The chain links TRBV10-3 to TRBJ2-5, with 8 bases identical to TRBD1. This CDR3 has 14 amino acids. Germline V CDR1 and CDR2: ENHRY, SYGVKD. V shed 4 bases, J shed 5 bases, and the junction held 6 bases outside the gene matches.

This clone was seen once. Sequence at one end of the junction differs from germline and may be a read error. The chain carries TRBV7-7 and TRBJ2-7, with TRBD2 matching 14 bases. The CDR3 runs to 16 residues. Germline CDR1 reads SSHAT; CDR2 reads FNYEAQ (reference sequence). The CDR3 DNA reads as TGTGCTAGCAGCCCGCGGACTAGCGGGGGGTTGGGCGAGCAGCACTTC. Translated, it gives CASSPRTSGGLGEQHF.

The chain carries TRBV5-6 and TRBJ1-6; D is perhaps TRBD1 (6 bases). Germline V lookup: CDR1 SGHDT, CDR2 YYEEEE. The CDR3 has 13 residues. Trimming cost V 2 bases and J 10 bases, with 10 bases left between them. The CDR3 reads CASSLRQDSPLHF. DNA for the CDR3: TGTGCCAGCAGCTTAAGACAGGACTCACCCCTCCACTTT.

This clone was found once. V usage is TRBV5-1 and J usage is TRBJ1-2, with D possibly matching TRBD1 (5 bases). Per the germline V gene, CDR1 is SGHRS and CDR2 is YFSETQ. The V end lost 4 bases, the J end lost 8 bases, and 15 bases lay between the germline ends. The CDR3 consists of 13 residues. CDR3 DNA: TGCGCCAGCAGCCCCGGTTTTGAGGGGGGCTACACCTTC. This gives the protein CASSPGFEGGYTF.

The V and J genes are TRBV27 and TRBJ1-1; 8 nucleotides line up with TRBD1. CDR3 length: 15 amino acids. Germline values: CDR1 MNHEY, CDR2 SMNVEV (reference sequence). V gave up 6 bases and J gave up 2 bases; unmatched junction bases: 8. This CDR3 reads CASSRNRGGNTEAFF. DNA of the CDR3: TGTGCCAGCAGCCGCAACAGGGGGGGAAACACTGAAGCTTTCTTT.

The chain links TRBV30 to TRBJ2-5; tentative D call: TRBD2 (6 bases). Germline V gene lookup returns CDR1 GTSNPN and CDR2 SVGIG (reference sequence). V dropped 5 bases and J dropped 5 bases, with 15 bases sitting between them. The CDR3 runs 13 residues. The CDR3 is CAWGGDLGETQYF. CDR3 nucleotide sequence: TGTGCCTGGGGAGGGGATTTGGGGGAGACCCAGTACTTC. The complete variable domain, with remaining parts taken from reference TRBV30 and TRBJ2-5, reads SQTIHQWPATLVQPVGSPLSLECTVEGTSNPNLYWYRQAAGRGLQLLFYSVGIGQISSEVPQNLSASRPQDRQFILSSKKLLLSDSGFYLCAWGGDLGETQYFGPGTRLLVL.

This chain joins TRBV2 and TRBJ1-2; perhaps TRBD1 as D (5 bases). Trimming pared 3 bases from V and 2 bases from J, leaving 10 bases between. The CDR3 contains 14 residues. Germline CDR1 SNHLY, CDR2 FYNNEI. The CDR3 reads CASSESGPNYGYTF. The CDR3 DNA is TGTGCCAGCAGTGAGTCGGGGCCCAACTATGGCTACACCTTC.

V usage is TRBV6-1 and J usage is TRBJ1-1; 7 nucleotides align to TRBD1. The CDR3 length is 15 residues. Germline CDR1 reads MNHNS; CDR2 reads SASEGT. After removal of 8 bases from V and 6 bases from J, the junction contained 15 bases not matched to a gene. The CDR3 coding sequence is TGTGCCAGCGCACGAGCCCCGACAGGGTTCGCTGAAGCTTTCTTT. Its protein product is CASARAPTGFAEAFF.

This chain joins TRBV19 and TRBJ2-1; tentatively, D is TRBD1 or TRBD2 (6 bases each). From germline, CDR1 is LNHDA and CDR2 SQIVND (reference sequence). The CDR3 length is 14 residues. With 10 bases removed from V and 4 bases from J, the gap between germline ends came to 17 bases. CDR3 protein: CAIGRRGNYNEQFF. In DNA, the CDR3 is TGTGCCATCGGGCGGAGGGGGAATTACAATGAGCAGTTCTTC.

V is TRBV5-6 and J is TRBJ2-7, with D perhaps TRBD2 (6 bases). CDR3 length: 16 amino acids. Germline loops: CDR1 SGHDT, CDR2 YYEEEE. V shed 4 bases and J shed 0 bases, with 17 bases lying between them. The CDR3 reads CASSNSLAGTSYEQYF. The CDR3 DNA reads TGTGCCAGCAGCAATTCTTTGGCGGGGACCTCCTACGAGCAGTACTTC.

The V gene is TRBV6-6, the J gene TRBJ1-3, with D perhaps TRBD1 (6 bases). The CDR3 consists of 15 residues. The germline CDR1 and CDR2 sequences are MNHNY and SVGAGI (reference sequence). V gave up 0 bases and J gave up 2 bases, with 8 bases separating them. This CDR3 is CASSYSSGAGNTIYF. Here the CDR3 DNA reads TGTGCCAGCAGTTACTCATCAGGGGCTGGAAACACCATATATTTT.